This passage covers 9 T cell receptor beta chains from one sample sequenced in a study of blood T cell repertoires in COVID-19. Generated by immunoSEQ multiplex PCR, the TCRdb table keeps only in-frame clones and is missing some. This table has more than 300,000 clones, 85% to 95% appearing once. The sample consisted of PBMCs or T cells enriched from blood (not recorded which). The receptors come from a woman between 25 and 40 years old who had been exposed to COVID-19.

This clone was observed a few times. This chain links TRBV7-8 with TRBJ2-5; 9 nucleotides agree with TRBD2. In germline, CDR1 is SGHVS, CDR2 FQNEAQ. V dropped 5 bases and J dropped 7; count of bases not matched to a gene: 17. CDR3 size: 17 residues. The CDR3 loop reads CASSRERAGGGGRTQYF. CDR3 DNA: TGTGCCAGCAGCCGGGAGCGAGCGGGGGGAGGAGGCAGGACCCAGTACTTC.

The chain combines TRBV7-2 with TRBJ1-2, with 9 bases that match TRBD1. The germline CDR1 and CDR2 sequences are SGHTA and FQGNSA. CDR3 size: 15 residues. J gave up 7 bases and V 5 bases, and 11 bases lay outside the gene matches. The CDR3 protein is CASSPGQGYPPGYTF. CDR3 DNA: TGTGCCAGCAGCCCGGGACAGGGATACCCTCCTGGCTACACCTTC.

The chain links TRBV6-4 to TRBJ2-1, with D perhaps TRBD2 (7 bases). The V gene lost 4 bases and the J gene lost 10 bases, with 8 bases spanning the gap. CDR3 length: 11 amino acids. The germline gives CDR1 MRHNA, CDR2 SNTAGT. The CDR3 sequence is CASSGGGEQFF. In nucleotides, the CDR3 is TGTGCCAGCAGTGGCGGGGGCGAGCAGTTCTTC.

Only one count was recorded for this clone. This chain connects TRBV7-9 to TRBJ2-7, with TRBD2 identical over 10 bases. The V gene end was trimmed by 8 bases and the J gene end by 2 bases; junction bases not matched to a gene: 6. Germline V gene lookup returns CDR1 SEHNR and CDR2 FQNEAQ (reference sequence). This CDR3 is 14 amino acids long. CDR3 residues: CASVLAGETYEQYF. CDR3 DNA: TGTGCCAGCGTTCTAGCGGGGGAAACCTACGAGCAGTACTTC.

V gene TRBV7-2 combines with J gene TRBJ2-2, with D tentatively TRBD2 (5 bases). This CDR3 has 14 amino acids. CDR1 SGHTA and CDR2 FQGNSA come from the germline V gene. V was cut by 3 bases and J by 9 bases, with 14 bases left in between. CDR3 in DNA: TGTGCCAGCAGCTTCTCCCGGAGGTGGAGGGAGCTGTTTTTT. Translated: CASSFSRRWRELFF. The full variable domain, with the rest looked up from reference TRBV7-2 and TRBJ2-2, is GAGVSQSPSNKVTEKGKDVELRCDPISGHTALYWYRQSLGQGLEFLIYFQGNSAPDKSGLPSDRFSAERTGGSVSTLTIQRTQQEDSAVYLCASSFSRRWRELFFGEGSRLTVL.

The V gene is TRBV5-6, the J gene TRBJ2-2; the match to TRBD2 covers 12 bases. Germline V gene data show CDR1 as SGHDT and CDR2 as YYEEEE. CDR3 size: 17 residues. V lost 4 bases and J lost 1; bases outside the gene matches: 5. CDR3 nucleotide sequence: TGTGCCAGCAGCCGGAGGACTAGCGGGAAGAACACCGGGGAGCTGTTTTTT. Protein product: CASSRRTSGKNTGELFF.

This chain connects TRBV7-2 to TRBJ1-5; D remains unclear. Germline CDR1 is SGHTA and CDR2 is FQGNSA. Trimming took off 5 bases at V and 7 bases at J, with 18 bases between the two ends. This CDR3 contains 15 residues. This chain's CDR3 is CASSLSGSPQQPQHF. The CDR3 DNA reads TGTGCCAGCAGCCTCTCGGGGAGCCCTCAACAGCCCCAGCATTTT.

The chain carries TRBV19 and TRBJ1-1; D remains unclear. The CDR3 contains 12 residues. Germline CDR1 is LNHDA and CDR2 is SQIVND (reference sequence). Trimming removed 3 bases from V and 11 bases from J, with 13 bases in between. Here the CDR3 DNA reads TGTGCCAGTAGTATTGGCAAGGGAGAGGCTTTCTTT. Its protein product is CASSIGKGEAFF.

The V gene is TRBV27, the J gene TRBJ1-5, with TRBD1 as a possible D gene (6 bases). The CDR3 is made up of 15 amino acids. V dropped 3 bases and J dropped 2 bases, with 11 bases sitting between them. Germline values: CDR1 MNHEY, CDR2 SMNVEV (reference sequence). The CDR3 loop is CASSFLGGGNQPQHF. CDR3 DNA: TGTGCCAGCAGTTTTTTAGGGGGGGGCAATCAGCCCCAGCATTTT.